A selection of T cell receptor beta chains follows, all from one sample in a study of technical replicates of blood from a few donors. The assay was immunoSEQ multiplex PCR, and TCRdb's table has in-frame clones only and misses some. The table records tens of thousands of clones, roughly nine tenths of them present only once. The sequenced sample consisted of T cells isolated from PBMCs. The receptor set was obtained from a human donor in good health. The CDR3 runs from the conserved cysteine through the conserved F or W. The D gene is left open where the match is weak. Rows may omit the clone size; those that give it use once, few, many or a size class.

clone size,D gene,J gene,V gene,CDR3 DNA,CDR3 protein
once,.,TRBJ2-7,TRBV6-1,TGTGCCAGCAGTGAAGAGGTTGGGGGGAGAACGTACGAGCAGTACTTC,CASSEEVGGRTYEQYF
.,TRBD1,TRBJ2-7,TRBV7-2,TGTGCCAGCAGCCTAAACAGGGGGCCCCACGAGCAGTACTTC,CASSLNRGPHEQYF
.,.,TRBJ1-4,TRBV7-7,TGTGCTAGCAGCTTACCAAAAACAGGGAACGATGAAAAACTGTTTTTT,CASSLPKTGNDEKLFF
.,.,TRBJ2-5,TRBV5-4,TGTGCCAGCAGCTTGGAGACTAGTAGGAGCCAGTACTTC,CASSLETSRSQYF
once,.,TRBJ2-1,TRBV7-6,TGTGCCAGCAGCCTCCTCGGACAACCCTCGTTTTCCTACAATGAGCAGTTCTTC,CASSLLGQPSFSYNEQFF
.,TRBD2,TRBJ2-3,TRBV25-1,TGTGCCAGCAGTGAATTGGGTAATAGCGGGGGTCCAGATACGCAGTATTTT,CASSELGNSGGPDTQYF
.,TRBD1,TRBJ2-7,TRBV7-2,TGTGCCAGCAGCTTAGGGACTCTTCGGGACAGGGCCTACGAGCAGTACTTC,CASSLGTLRDRAYEQYF
.,TRBD2,TRBJ2-7,TRBV6-1,TGTGCCAGCAGATCTAGCGGGAGTGTCTACGAGCAGTACTTC,CASRSSGSVYEQYF
.,.,TRBJ1-2,TRBV30,TGTGCCTGGAGTGTAATTGCAGGTCATATTTATGGCTACACCTTC,CAWSVIAGHIYGYTF
.,.,TRBJ2-2,TRBV4-2,TGTGCCAGCAGCCAAGACCCGGGAGTAGGGGGGGAGCTGTTTTTT,CASSQDPGVGGELFF
.,.,TRBJ2-5,TRBV2,TGTGCCAGCAGTCTCTCCGACCGGGACACCCCGAATCCGACCCAGTACTTC,CASSLSDRDTPNPTQYF
.,.,TRBJ1-5,TRBV9,TGTGCCAGCAGCGTAGACGGAGGACATCAGCCCCAGCATTTT,CASSVDGGHQPQHF
.,.,TRBJ1-1,TRBV15,TGTGCCACCAGCATGGGCGGGGAAGGTACGAACACTGAAGCTTTCTTT,CATSMGGEGTNTEAFF
.,.,TRBJ2-2,TRBV9,TGTGCCAGCAGCGTAGGATCCGGGGGAGATGCCGGGGAGCTGTTTTTT,CASSVGSGGDAGELFF
.,.,TRBJ2-7,TRBV7-2,TGTGCCAGCAGCTTAGGCGGGGTCATAGGGAGCGAGCAGTACTTC,CASSLGGVIGSEQYF
.,TRBD1,TRBJ1-1,TRBV7-2,TGTGCCAGCAGCTTAAGAGGGCAGGGGGCATCCGAAGCTTTCTTT,CASSLRGQGASEAFF
.,TRBD1,TRBJ2-7,TRBV28,TGTGCCAGCAGTTTAGGGACAGGGATGAACGAGCAGTACTTC,CASSLGTGMNEQYF
once,TRBD1,TRBJ2-7,TRBV25-1,TGTGCCAGCAGGGCAGGGGGCAGTTTTTACGAGCAGTACTTC,CASRAGGSFYEQYF
.,TRBD1,TRBJ1-5,TRBV5-1,TGCGCCAGCAGCTACGGACAGGGGGCCCAGCCCCAGCATTTT,CASSYGQGAQPQHF
.,TRBD1,TRBJ2-7,TRBV4-3,TGCGCCAGCAGCTTAAGACAGGGTCAAGACGAGCAGTACTTC,CASSLRQGQDEQYF
.,.,TRBJ2-7,TRBV30,TGTGCCTGGAGTGTCTACTCCTACGAGCAGTACTTC,CAWSVYSYEQYF
.,.,TRBJ1-2,TRBV9,TGTGCCAGCAGCGTAGAGACTAGGGCAGGCGGATATGGCTACACCTTC,CASSVETRAGGYGYTF
.,TRBD1,TRBJ2-1,TRBV27,TGTGCCAGCACACCGACAGGGTCCGTCTACAATGAGCAGTTCTTC,CASTPTGSVYNEQFF